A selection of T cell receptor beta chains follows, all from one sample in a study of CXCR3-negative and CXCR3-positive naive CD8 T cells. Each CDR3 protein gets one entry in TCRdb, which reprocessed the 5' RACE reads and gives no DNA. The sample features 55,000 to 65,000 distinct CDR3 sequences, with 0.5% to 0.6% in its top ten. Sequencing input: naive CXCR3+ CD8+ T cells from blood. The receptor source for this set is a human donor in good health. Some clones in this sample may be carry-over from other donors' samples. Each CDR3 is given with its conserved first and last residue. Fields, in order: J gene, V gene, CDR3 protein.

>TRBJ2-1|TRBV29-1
CSARPSGGSYNEQFF
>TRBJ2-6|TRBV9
CASSVGSKPLSGANVLTF
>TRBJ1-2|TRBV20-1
CSARTLGYYGYTF
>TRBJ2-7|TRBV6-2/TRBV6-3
CASSYSDREAYEQYF
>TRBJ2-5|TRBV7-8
CASSLATGEQETQYF
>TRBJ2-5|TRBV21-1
CASSKVTGHQETQYF
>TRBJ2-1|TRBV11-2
CASEQSYNEQFF
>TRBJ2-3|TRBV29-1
CSVEVGQIYTDTQYF
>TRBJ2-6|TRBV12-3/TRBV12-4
CASSRGGAGANVLTF
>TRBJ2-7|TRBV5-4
CASSLEADFRYEQYF
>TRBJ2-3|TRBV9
CASTASGSYTDTQYF
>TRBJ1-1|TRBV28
CASSPRAGWNPHTEAFF
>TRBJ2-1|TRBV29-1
CSVEIGVDRDNNEQFF
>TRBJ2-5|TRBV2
CASHGTSVLQETQYF